This T cell receptor beta chain was observed in a study of blood T cell repertoires in COVID-19. Overall study: Collection of acute and convalescent COVID-19 samples took place in the United States, Italy and Spain. T cells, B-cell-depleted T cells, or PBMCs supplied cDNA or gDNA.

This clone was counted a single time. The CDR3 is 14 amino acids. Germline V lookup: CDR1 MNHNY, CDR2 SVGAGI (reference sequence). Trimming removed 7 bases at V and 0 bases at J, with 10 bases between. In the original analysis: Scientists estimated how many nucleated cells there were by amplifying reference gene primers. Measured with immunoSEQ multiplex PCR; TCRdb has only the in-frame clones, and not every one. The DNA was the basis for D and trimming; V, J and clone size are from that table. The sample lists about 310,000 clones, about 90% occurring once. The receptor was isolated from a woman aged 50 to 60 who had recovered from COVID-19. The rearrangement joins TRBV6-6 to TRBJ1-3; D unresolved. Sequencing was performed on peripheral blood. CDR3 DNA sequence: TGTGCCAGCACCCCGGGTCTCTCTGGAAACACCATATATTTT. Its protein is CASTPGLSGNTIYF.